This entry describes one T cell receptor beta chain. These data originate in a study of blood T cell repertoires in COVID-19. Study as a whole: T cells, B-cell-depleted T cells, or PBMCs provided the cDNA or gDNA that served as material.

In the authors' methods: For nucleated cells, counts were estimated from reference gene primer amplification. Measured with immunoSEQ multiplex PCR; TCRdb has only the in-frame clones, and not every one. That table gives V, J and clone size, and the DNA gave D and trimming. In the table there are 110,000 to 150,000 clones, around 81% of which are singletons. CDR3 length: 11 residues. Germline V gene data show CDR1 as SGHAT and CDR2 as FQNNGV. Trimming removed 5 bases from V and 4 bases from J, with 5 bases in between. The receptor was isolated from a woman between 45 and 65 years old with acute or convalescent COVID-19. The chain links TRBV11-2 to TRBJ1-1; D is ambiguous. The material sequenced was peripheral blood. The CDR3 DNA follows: TGTGCCAGCAGCCCCTTCACTGAAGCTTTCTTT. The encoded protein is CASSPFTEAFF.